This passage covers 2 T cell receptor beta chains from one sample sequenced in a study of blood T cells in healthy people across ages. Next came a second PCR, run for roughly 6 to 11 cycles, which used a sample-barcoded 5' primer along with a J-beta primer mix. TCRdb fed the 5' RACE reads into MiXCR, producing one record per CDR3 protein. The sample lists 850,000 to 950,000 distinct CDR3 sequences, about 30% occurring once. The sample consisted of blood. The receptor source for this set is a woman of 80 years or more in good health.

This clonotype appeared many times. CDR3 region: CAWSVGPGAYEQYF. The CDR3 DNA is TGTGCCTGGAGTGTCGGGCCAGGGGCCTACGAGCAGTACTTC. The J gene is TRBJ2-7, the V gene TRBV30; possibly TRBD1 for D (6 bases). V lost 0 bases to trimming and J lost 2 bases, with 11 bases between them. CDR3 length: 14 amino acids. The V gene's germline CDR1 is GTSNPN and CDR2 SVGIG (reference sequence).

In this sample, this clonotype turned up a few times. The V call is TRBV6-6, the J call TRBJ2-4, with TRBD1 matching 7 bases. Germline V gene sequence: CDR1 MNHNY, CDR2 SVGAGI (reference sequence). Trimming at V came to 6 bases and at J to 7 bases, leaving 9 bases not matched to a gene. The CDR3 extends over 14 amino acids. CDR3 sequence: CASRDPGQVNIQYF. DNA for the CDR3: TGTGCCAGCAGAGACCCAGGACAGGTTAACATTCAGTACTTC.